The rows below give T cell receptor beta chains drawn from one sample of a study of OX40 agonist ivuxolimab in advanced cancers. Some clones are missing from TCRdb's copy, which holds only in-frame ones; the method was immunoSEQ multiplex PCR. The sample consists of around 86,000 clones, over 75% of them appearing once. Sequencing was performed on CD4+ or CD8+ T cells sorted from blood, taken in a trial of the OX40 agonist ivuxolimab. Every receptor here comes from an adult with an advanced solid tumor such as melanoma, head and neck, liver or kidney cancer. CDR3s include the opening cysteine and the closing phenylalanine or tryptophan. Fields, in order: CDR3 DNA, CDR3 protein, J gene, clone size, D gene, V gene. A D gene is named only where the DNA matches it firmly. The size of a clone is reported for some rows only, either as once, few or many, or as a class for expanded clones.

TGCAGCACTCTCGGGACAGATGAAAAACTGTTTTTT	CSTLGTDEKLFF	TRBJ1-4	-	TRBD1	TRBV29-1
TGTGCCAGCAGTTGGGACTGGAACTATGGCTACACCTTC	CASSWDWNYGYTF	TRBJ1-2	-	-	TRBV6-5
TGCGCCAGCAGGGACACGGGGACTAGCGGGAGAGATACGCAGTATTTT	CASRDTGTSGRDTQYF	TRBJ2-3	once	TRBD2	TRBV10-2
TGTGCCAGCTCACCACCGTCGTCGTGGGCCTACGAGCAGTACTTC	CASSPPSSWAYEQYF	TRBJ2-7	-	-	TRBV18
TGTGCCAGTAGGAAATCAGGGGGCGGTGGCAATCAGCCCCAGCATTTT	CASRKSGGGGNQPQHF	TRBJ1-5	once	TRBD1	TRBV19
TGTGCCAGCAGCGTTATCCCAGGGGCTAACTATGGCTACACCTTC	CASSVIPGANYGYTF	TRBJ1-2	-	-	TRBV9
TGTGCCAGCGGGACGGGGGGGCAAGAGACCCAGTACTTC	CASGTGGQETQYF	TRBJ2-5	few	TRBD2	TRBV28
TGTGCCAGTCTCCCTCCGGGACAGGGGGTAAACTCAAAGATTAGTGAGCAGTTCTTC	CASLPPGQGVNSKISEQFF	TRBJ2-1	-	TRBD1	TRBV19
TGCGCCAGCAGCTTGGATCACACTGGGGCCAACGTCCTGACTTTC	CASSLDHTGANVLTF	TRBJ2-6	-	-	TRBV5-1
TGTGCCATCAGTGATAGTAGCGACTCCTACAATGAGCAGTTCTTC	CAISDSSDSYNEQFF	TRBJ2-1	-	-	TRBV10-3
TGTGCCAGCAGCTGGCTAAACGAGCAGTACTTC	CASSWLNEQYF	TRBJ2-7	-	-	TRBV5-6
TGTGCCAGCAGCCGTAAGGGGACTAGCGGGAGGTTTGCAGATACGCAGTATTTT	CASSRKGTSGRFADTQYF	TRBJ2-3	-	TRBD2	TRBV7-2
TGTGCCAGCAGCACGTCTGGACAGGGAAATCAGCCCCAGCATTTT	CASSTSGQGNQPQHF	TRBJ1-5	once	TRBD1	TRBV5-5
TGTGCCAGCAGCTTTATTTTTGCCGGAAACACTGAAGCTTTCTTT	CASSFIFAGNTEAFF	TRBJ1-1	-	-	TRBV5-8
TGTGCCACCAGCAGAAAAGGGGGGACAGGGGTGTACGAGCAGTACTTC	CATSRKGGTGVYEQYF	TRBJ2-7	-	TRBD1	TRBV15
TGTGCCAGCAGTTACGATGTAGACCCGAACACTGAAGCTTTCTTT	CASSYDVDPNTEAFF	TRBJ1-1	-	-	TRBV6-6
TGCGCCAGCAGCTTGGAGCCGGGACTAGCAGGCGAGCAGTACTTC	CASSLEPGLAGEQYF	TRBJ2-7	-	TRBD2	TRBV5-1
TGCGCCAGCAGTGAGGCGGGAGTGGGAAACATTCAGTACTTC	CASSEAGVGNIQYF	TRBJ2-4	-	TRBD2	TRBV10-1
TGTGCCACTAGACAGGACTTAGGAACACCCCAGCATTTT	CATRQDLGTPQHF	TRBJ1-5	few	-	TRBV6-1
TGTGCCAGCAGCGTGAGAGGGGGACTAGCCGAATACAATGAGCAGTTCTTC	CASSVRGGLAEYNEQFF	TRBJ2-1	-	TRBD2	TRBV9
TGTGCCAGTAGTATACGCGGGGAGCTGTTTTTT	CASSIRGELFF	TRBJ2-2	-	-	TRBV19
TGTGCCAGCGGAAGGGACCGCGGGAACACCATATATTTT	CASGRDRGNTIYF	TRBJ1-3	-	-	TRBV6-5
TGTGCCAGCAGTTTACAGGCGAGCTCCTATAATTCACCCCTCCACTTT	CASSLQASSYNSPLHF	TRBJ1-6	-	-	TRBV27
TGCGCCAGCAGTGAGCGCGGGAGCAGGTTTGGTGAGCAGTTCTTC	CASSERGSRFGEQFF	TRBJ2-1	-	TRBD2	TRBV10-1
TGTGCCAGCAGTTACTCCGGACAGGGGGATCAGCCCCAGCATTTT	CASSYSGQGDQPQHF	TRBJ1-5	-	TRBD1	TRBV6-6
TGTGCCAGCGCCAGGGGGGCAGGTCATACCGGGGAGCTGTTTTTT	CASARGAGHTGELFF	TRBJ2-2	-	-	TRBV6-1
TGTGCCGGGGGAGGGAGCGGGAAATCCTACGAGCAGTACTTC	CAGGGSGKSYEQYF	TRBJ2-7	-	TRBD2	TRBV27
TGTGCCACCAGCAGAGTAGGGGAGAGCTCCTACGAGCAGTACTTC	CATSRVGESSYEQYF	TRBJ2-7	once	-	TRBV15
TGTGCCATCAGTGAGAATAGGCCCAGGGCGCCGCGTGAGCAGTTCTTC	CAISENRPRAPREQFF	TRBJ2-1	-	-	TRBV10-3
TGTGCCAGCAGCACGGAGGTGATGAACACTGAAGCTTTCTTT	CASSTEVMNTEAFF	TRBJ1-1	-	-	TRBV7-8
TGCGCCAGCAGCCAAGATAGTTTAGGGCTAGCGGGAGGAAACACCGGGGAGCTGTTTTTT	CASSQDSLGLAGGNTGELFF	TRBJ2-2	-	TRBD2	TRBV4-1
TGTGCCAGCTCAGTGTACCAAGAGACCCAGTACTTC	CASSVYQETQYF	TRBJ2-5	few	-	TRBV18
TGTGCCAGTAGTATGTGGCAGGGGGCGGATGAGCAGTTCTTC	CASSMWQGADEQFF	TRBJ2-1	-	TRBD1	TRBV19
TGTGCCAGCAGCTTTTCCAGCGGGGACAATGAGCAGTTCTTC	CASSFSSGDNEQFF	TRBJ2-1	-	TRBD2	TRBV7-9
TGTGCCAGCGAGTTGGCTGAAAAACTGTTTTTT	CASELAEKLFF	TRBJ1-4	-	-	TRBV28
TGTGCCAGCAGTGAAGCTCCCAGCGGGAGAAGGGACGAGCAGTACTTC	CASSEAPSGRRDEQYF	TRBJ2-7	-	TRBD2	TRBV2
TGCGCCAGCAGCCCGGGACTAGCGGCCTACACAGATACGCAGTATTTT	CASSPGLAAYTDTQYF	TRBJ2-3	-	TRBD2	TRBV4-3
TGTGCCTGGAGTGTGGCAGGGAATGGAGGAAACACCATATATTTT	CAWSVAGNGGNTIYF	TRBJ1-3	-	-	TRBV30
TGTGCCAGCAGCTTAGGGGGGCGAGCGACTGAAGCTTTCTTT	CASSLGGRATEAFF	TRBJ1-1	-	-	TRBV7-9
TGTGCCAGCAGCCAACCAAATCAGCCCCAGCATTTT	CASSQPNQPQHF	TRBJ1-5	-	-	TRBV7-2
TGTGCCAGCAGCAACTTCGGGCTGGGCAGGGGGACAGATACGCAGTATTTT	CASSNFGLGRGTDTQYF	TRBJ2-3	-	TRBD1	TRBV7-9
TGTGCCAGCAGCGCGGGACCTATAGACACCGGGGAGCTGTTTTTT	CASSAGPIDTGELFF	TRBJ2-2	once	-	TRBV5-5
TGTGCCACCATAAAACAGGGCGGGAACACAGATACGCAGTATTTT	CATIKQGGNTDTQYF	TRBJ2-3	-	-	TRBV2
TGCGCCAGCAGTGACAACCAGCGGGAGGGAACCTACGAGCAGTACTTC	CASSDNQREGTYEQYF	TRBJ2-7	once	TRBD2	TRBV10-2
TGCAGCGGAGCGGGAGGGCCCACCGGGGAGCTGTTTTTT	CSGAGGPTGELFF	TRBJ2-2	-	TRBD2	TRBV29-1
TGTGCCAGCAGCCCACGCGGGAGTGAGCAGTTCTTC	CASSPRGSEQFF	TRBJ2-1	once	TRBD2	TRBV2
TGTGCCATCAGTGAGTCGGAGGGGGAGGCAGATACGCAGTATTTT	CAISESEGEADTQYF	TRBJ2-3	-	-	TRBV10-3
TGTGCCAGCATCAAGGACAGGTTTAGCAATCAGCCCCAGCATTTT	CASIKDRFSNQPQHF	TRBJ1-5	-	TRBD1	TRBV2
TGTGCCAGCAAACGGGACTTTAGCACAGATACGCAGTATTTT	CASKRDFSTDTQYF	TRBJ2-3	once	-	TRBV6-5
TGTGCCAGCAGTGAAAGCGGCTTGAACACTGAAGCTTTCTTT	CASSESGLNTEAFF	TRBJ1-1	-	-	TRBV2
TGTGCCAGCAGCCATCAACTCGGGACTAGCGGGAGGATCGCCGGGGAGCTGTTTTTT	CASSHQLGTSGRIAGELFF	TRBJ2-2	-	TRBD2	TRBV11-2
TGTGCCAGCAGTTACTCGCTTTTTGTTCCCGGCGATGAGCAGTTCTTC	CASSYSLFVPGDEQFF	TRBJ2-1	-	-	TRBV6-6
TGTGCCAGCAGCGTATCCCCACAGCGGGGCTACAATGAGCAGTTCTTC	CASSVSPQRGYNEQFF	TRBJ2-1	few	TRBD2	TRBV9